A few counts support the clone carrying this T cell receptor beta chain. The antigen is undetermined. This record belongs to a study of cytomegalovirus exposure and HLA in healthy donors. Study findings and constraints: The investigators catalogued 150 or so TCR beta chains as cytomegalovirus-associated.

Primers for the PCR totalled 60 Vbeta and 13 Jbeta. Authors' analysis steps: Around 12 million of 75 million to 85 million unique TCR beta chains were shared, per a later count. TCRdb keeps only in-frame clones here, not all; method: immunoSEQ multiplex PCR. The V and J calls and clone size come from that table; D and trimming were worked out from the DNA. The sample lists 150,000 to 200,000 clones, approximately 80% seen once, with 13% to 15% in the top ten. Donors had nominal health at sampling but likely had unrecorded immune exposures. The sequencing sample was made of PBMCs. The origin of this receptor is a woman in her thirties in good health and CMV-seropositive.

CDR3 in DNA: TGTGCCAGCAGTCAACTAGCGTCTAGCACAGATACGCAGTATTTT. Its translation: CASSQLASSTDTQYF. The rearrangement joins TRBV6-5 to TRBJ2-3; 7 nucleotides align to TRBD2. Per the germline V gene, CDR1 is MNHEY and CDR2 is SVGAGI. This CDR3 comprises 15 residues. The V gene end was trimmed by 5 bases and the J gene end by 0 bases; junction bases not matched to a gene: 5.